These T cell receptor beta chains were read from a single sample in a study of radiotherapy plus CTLA-4 blockade in lung cancer. Repertoires were generated with immunoSEQ multiplex PCR, while TCRdb's copy carries only in-frame clones and drops some. The sample carries roughly 24,000 clones, roughly 79% recorded once. The sequences come from peripheral blood, collected from a patient treated with radiotherapy plus ipilimumab. The receptor set was obtained from a human donor with non-small cell lung cancer that progressed on radiotherapy plus ipilimumab. The CDR3 runs from the conserved cysteine through the conserved F or W. A D gene is named only where the DNA matches it firmly. For some rows the clone size is stated as once, few or many, or as a class when expanded; others skip it.

V	J	D	size	DNA	CDR3
TRBV19	TRBJ2-1	.	.	TGTGCCAGTAGCAACGGGGGGCCATCCTACAATGAGCAGTTCTTC	CASSNGGPSYNEQFF
TRBV7-9	TRBJ1-1	.	.	TGTGCCAGCAGCTTAGGCCGGTTGTTGAACACTGAAGCTTTCTTT	CASSLGRLLNTEAFF
TRBV28	TRBJ1-1	.	.	TGTGCCAGCAGTCTCCAAGGTTGGACTGAAGCTTTCTTT	CASSLQGWTEAFF
TRBV6-5	TRBJ2-7	.	.	TGTGCCAGCAGTTACTCGACAAGGAGCTACGAGCAGTACTTC	CASSYSTRSYEQYF
TRBV5-6	TRBJ2-1	.	.	TGTGCCAGCAGCTTGGACAGGGACACGAACAATGAGCAGTTCTTC	CASSLDRDTNNEQFF
TRBV5-1	TRBJ1-1	.	.	TGCGCCAGCAGCTTTGACGCGAGGCAGACTGAAGCTTTCTTT	CASSFDARQTEAFF
TRBV5-1	TRBJ1-1	TRBD1	.	TGCGCCAGCAGCGTAGGAACGGGACAGGGCCCTGAAGCTTTCTTT	CASSVGTGQGPEAFF
TRBV4-1	TRBJ2-7	TRBD2	.	TGCGCCAGCAGCCCCTCTAGCGGGACCTACGAGCAGTACTTC	CASSPSSGTYEQYF
TRBV7-9	TRBJ2-5	.	once	TGTGCCAGCAGCCAATACGTGGGCAGCCAAGAGACCCAGTACTTC	CASSQYVGSQETQYF
TRBV4-1	TRBJ1-1	.	few	TGCGCCAGCAGCCTAGAGGGGGGCGGCACTGAAGCTTTCTTT	CASSLEGGGTEAFF
TRBV27	TRBJ2-2	.	.	TGTGCCAGCAGTTTGGAGGGGGACAGAGGGATGGTTACCGGGGAGCTGTTTTTT	CASSLEGDRGMVTGELFF
TRBV4-1	TRBJ2-2	.	.	TGCGCCAGCAGCCAAGGAGGCGGGGCAGGGAACACCGGGGAGCTGTTTTTT	CASSQGGGAGNTGELFF
TRBV28	TRBJ2-3	TRBD1	.	TGTGCCAGCAGTTTAAGAAAGGGCAGGGGGAGTCCCACAGATACGCAGTATTTT	CASSLRKGRGSPTDTQYF
TRBV7-2	TRBJ1-3	.	.	TGTGCCAGCAGTGGAAACACCATATATTTT	CASSGNTIYF
TRBV28	TRBJ2-2	TRBD2	.	TGTGCCAGCAGTTTGCGGTGGGGACTAGCGCACACCGGGGAGCTGTTTTTT	CASSLRWGLAHTGELFF
TRBV7-3	TRBJ1-1	.	.	TGTGCCAGCAGCTTATTTGGACAGCAGAACACTGAAGCTTTCTTT	CASSLFGQQNTEAFF
TRBV28	TRBJ2-1	.	.	TGTGCCAGCAGTTTTGGGGATGAGCAGTTCTTC	CASSFGDEQFF
TRBV21-1	TRBJ1-5	.	.	TGTGCCAGCAGCAAAGCGGGGTTAATTTGGCATTTT	CASSKAGLIWHF
TRBV7-8	TRBJ1-1	.	.	TGTGCCAGCAGCCCCGGGGGTGAAGCTTTCTTT	CASSPGGEAFF
TRBV18	TRBJ1-4	TRBD1	.	TGTGCCAGCTCACGAACCGGGACAGGGTCGGAAAAACTGTTTTTT	CASSRTGTGSEKLFF
TRBV5-4	TRBJ1-2	.	.	TGTGCCAGCAGCTTGGACGGGGGGAGAGGGACGGACTATGGCTACACCTTC	CASSLDGGRGTDYGYTF
TRBV4-1	TRBJ2-3	TRBD1	.	TGCGCCAGCAGCCAAGCCCCCGGACAGGGGGTGACAGATACGCAGTATTTT	CASSQAPGQGVTDTQYF
TRBV5-1	TRBJ2-1	TRBD2	.	TGCGCCAGCAGCCCCCAAATTAGCGGGAGTATCTACAATGAGCAGTTCTTC	CASSPQISGSIYNEQFF
TRBV20-1	TRBJ1-2	.	.	TGCAGTGCATCACCGGCGTATGGCTACACCTTC	CSASPAYGYTF
TRBV9	TRBJ2-1	TRBD2	.	TGTGCCAGCAGCGTCCTAGCGGGGGAGCGCGGTGAGCAGTTCTTC	CASSVLAGERGEQFF
TRBV19	TRBJ2-1	.	.	TGTGCCAGTAGTATAGTTTATAACAGATACAATGAGCAGTTCTTC	CASSIVYNRYNEQFF
TRBV7-2	TRBJ1-6	.	.	TGTGCCAGCAGCAGCCGGATCGGATTCGATTCCTATAATTCACCCCTCCACTTT	CASSSRIGFDSYNSPLHF
TRBV7-6	TRBJ1-3	.	.	TGTGCCAGCAGCCTTACTCCCACAGGATCCTCTGGAAACACCATATATTTT	CASSLTPTGSSGNTIYF
TRBV19	TRBJ2-3	.	.	TGTGCCAGTAGTACCCGAGCTAGCACAGATACGCAGTATTTT	CASSTRASTDTQYF
TRBV9	TRBJ1-3	.	.	TGTGCCAGCAGCTCCCAGGGAACGACGGGAAACACCATATATTTT	CASSSQGTTGNTIYF
TRBV28	TRBJ1-4	.	.	TGTGCCAGCAGCTTAACAGCCACCCCTAATGAAAAACTGTTTTTT	CASSLTATPNEKLFF
TRBV19	TRBJ1-1	TRBD1	.	TGTGCCAGTAGTACAGGGGGAGGTGAAGCTTTCTTT	CASSTGGGEAFF
TRBV30	TRBJ1-2	.	.	TGTGCCTGGAGTTGGGGAGGTGGCTACACCTTC	CAWSWGGGYTF
TRBV7-9	TRBJ2-5	TRBD2	few	TGTGCCAGCAGCCCGGGACTAGCGGGAGCGTGGCGAGAGACCCAGTACTTC	CASSPGLAGAWRETQYF
TRBV6-6	TRBJ2-7	TRBD2	.	TGTGCCAGCAGTTTAGCGGGGGGCCCTTACGAGCAGTACTTC	CASSLAGGPYEQYF
TRBV10-3	TRBJ1-2	.	.	TGTGCCACCCTGGGGGGGTCGAATTATGGCTACACCTTC	CATLGGSNYGYTF
TRBV28	TRBJ1-1	TRBD1	.	TGTGCCAGCAGTTCCACAGGGGACACTGAAGCTTTCTTT	CASSSTGDTEAFF
TRBV28	TRBJ2-6	.	once	TGTGCCAGCAGTTCCCGGGACACTTTCTCTGGGGCCAACGTCCTGACTTTC	CASSSRDTFSGANVLTF
TRBV19	TRBJ1-1	TRBD1	.	TGTGCCAGTAGTATAGGACAGGGGGTTATCACTGAAGCTTTCTTT	CASSIGQGVITEAFF
TRBV5-1	TRBJ2-7	.	.	TGCGCCAGCAGCTTGGCGCAGGGGGGCGAGCAGTACTTC	CASSLAQGGEQYF
TRBV19	TRBJ2-1	.	.	TGTGCCAGTAGTATAGGAGGGAACAATGAGCAGTTCTTC	CASSIGGNNEQFF
TRBV5-4	TRBJ1-2	.	.	TGTGCCAGCAGTCCTGACAGCCGTAATGGCTACACCTTC	CASSPDSRNGYTF
TRBV7-4	TRBJ1-5	.	few	TGTGCCAGCACCCTGGGGGGGGCCGAGCCCCAGCATTTT	CASTLGGAEPQHF
TRBV10-3	TRBJ2-3	TRBD2	.	TGTGCCATTAGCGGGGGGGCAGATACGCAGTATTTT	CAISGGADTQYF
TRBV28	TRBJ2-2	.	.	TGTGCCAGCAGTTTGTTCGCCGGGGAGCTGTTTTTT	CASSLFAGELFF
TRBV27	TRBJ2-5	.	.	TGTGCCAGCAGTTTTGCCCGGGGCACCGGCCCTACGACCCAGTACTTC	CASSFARGTGPTTQYF
TRBV5-6	TRBJ2-1	.	.	TGTGCCAGCAGCTTTTCCCTAGCGAGCTCCTACAATGAGCAGTTCTTC	CASSFSLASSYNEQFF
TRBV5-1	TRBJ1-1	TRBD1	.	TGCGCCAGCAGCGCGGACGGGACAGGGGTGGACACTGAAGCTTTCTTT	CASSADGTGVDTEAFF